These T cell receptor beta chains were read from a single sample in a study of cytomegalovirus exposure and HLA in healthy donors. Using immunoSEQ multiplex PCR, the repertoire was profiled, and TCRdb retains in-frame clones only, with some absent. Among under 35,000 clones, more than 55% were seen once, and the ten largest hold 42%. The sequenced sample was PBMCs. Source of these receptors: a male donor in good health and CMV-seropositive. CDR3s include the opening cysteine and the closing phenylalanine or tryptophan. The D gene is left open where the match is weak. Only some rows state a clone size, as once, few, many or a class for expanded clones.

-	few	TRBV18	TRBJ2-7	TGTGCCAGCTCACCGGGCTTACAGAAGGTTGGCGAGCAGTACTTC	CASSPGLQKVGEQYF
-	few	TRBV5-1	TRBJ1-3	TGCGCCAGCAGCTTGGGGACATCCAGCTCTGGAAACACCATATATTTT	CASSLGTSSSGNTIYF
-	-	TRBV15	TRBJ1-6	TGTGCCACCAGCAGAGACCGGGGAGGGGATTGGTCACCCCTCCACTTT	CATSRDRGGDWSPLHF
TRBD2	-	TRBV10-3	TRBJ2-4	TGTGCCATCAGTGCCGGGACCCTCGGTGGGGGGGACATTCAGTACTTC	CAISAGTLGGGDIQYF
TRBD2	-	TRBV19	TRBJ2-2	TGTGCCAGTAGCGGACTAGCGAGGACCGGGGAGCTGTTTTTT	CASSGLARTGELFF
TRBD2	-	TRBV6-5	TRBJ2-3	TGTGCCAGCAGTTCCCTAGCGGGCCTGACAGATACGCAGTATTTT	CASSSLAGLTDTQYF
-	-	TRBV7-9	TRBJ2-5	TGTGCCAGCAGCTTACAACAGGGACCTCAAGAGACCCAGTACTTC	CASSLQQGPQETQYF
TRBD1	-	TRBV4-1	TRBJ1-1	TGCGCCAGCAGCCAAGAAGTACAGGGGGGAACTGAAGCTTTCTTT	CASSQEVQGGTEAFF
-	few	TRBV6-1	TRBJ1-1	TGTGCCAGCAGCCAGGGATCTGAAGCTTTCTTT	CASSQGSEAFF
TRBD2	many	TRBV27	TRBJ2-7	TGTGCCAGCGGGGGACTAGCGGCCTACGAGCAGTACTTC	CASGGLAAYEQYF
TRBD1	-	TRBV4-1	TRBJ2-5	TGCGCCAGCAGCCAAGCGGGGACAGGGCGGGAGACCCAGTACTTC	CASSQAGTGRETQYF
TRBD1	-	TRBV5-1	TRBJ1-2	TGCGCCAGCAGCTTGACGGGACAGATTCGCGGTGGTGGCTACACCTTC	CASSLTGQIRGGGYTF
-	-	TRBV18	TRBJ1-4	TGTGCCAGCTCACTTCAACGGGCAGGGAGGGCAAACGTGAATGAAAAACTGTTTTTT	CASSLQRAGRANVNEKLFF
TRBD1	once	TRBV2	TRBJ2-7	TGTGCCAGCAGAAGACAGGGCGCCTCTGGGGAGCAGTACTTC	CASRRQGASGEQYF
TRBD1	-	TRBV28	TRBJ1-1	TGTGCCAGCACCCCGGACAGGAGCGGTTTACAAGCTTTCTTT	CASTPDRSGLQAFF
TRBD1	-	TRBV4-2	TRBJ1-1	TGTGCCAGCAGCCAGAGCCCAGGGGGGTTTTCGAACACTGAAGCTTTCTTT	CASSQSPGGFSNTEAFF
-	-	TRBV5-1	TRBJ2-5	TGCGCCAGCAGCCCGGGGGGCGGGGAGACCCAGTACTTC	CASSPGGGETQYF
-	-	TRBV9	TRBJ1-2	TGTGCCAGCAGCGTTTTAGGCTCTAGTGGCTACACCTTC	CASSVLGSSGYTF
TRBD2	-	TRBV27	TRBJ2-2	TGTGCCAGCAGTTTATCCCCGGGGGGCGGGGAGCTGTTTTTT	CASSLSPGGGELFF
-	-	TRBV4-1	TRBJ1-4	TGCGCCAGCAGCCAAGAGGGCCGCCTCAGGGCCGAAAAACTGTTTTTT	CASSQEGRLRAEKLFF
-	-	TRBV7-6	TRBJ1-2	TGTGCCAGCGCCCGAGGGAATTGGGATGGCTACACCTTC	CASARGNWDGYTF
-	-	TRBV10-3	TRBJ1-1	TGTGCCATCAGTGAGCTAGGGGGTTACACTGAAGCTTTCTTT	CAISELGGYTEAFF
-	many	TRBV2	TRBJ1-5	TGTGCCAGCAGAGTCTATGCCAGCAATCAGCCCCAGCATTTT	CASRVYASNQPQHF
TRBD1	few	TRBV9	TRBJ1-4	TGTGCCAGCAGCATTGGACAGGCTGAAAAACTGTTTTTT	CASSIGQAEKLFF
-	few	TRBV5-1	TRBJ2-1	TGCGCCAGCAGCTTGAGGGGTGGCGAGCAGTTCTTC	CASSLRGGEQFF